The 21 T cell receptor beta chains below all came from one sample that was sequenced in a study of PD-L1 blockade in urothelial cancer. Profiled with immunoSEQ multiplex PCR; TCRdb holds only in-frame clones, not every one. This sample has approximately 70,000 clones, with approximately 88% found just once. The sample here was PBMCs, taken around atezolizumab (anti-PD-L1) treatment. The receptor source for this set is a man aged 55-75 years with urothelial cancer.

This chain connects TRBV9 to TRBJ1-3; TRBD1 matches at 11 bases. Germline CDR1 and CDR2: SGDLS and YYNGEE. The CDR3 covers 14 residues. V lost 2 bases, J lost 7 bases, and 2 bases stayed unmatched. The CDR3 DNA reads as TGTGCCAGCAGCGTGGGGACAGGGGGTAACACCATATATTTT. Amino acid sequence: CASSVGTGGNTIYF.

The chain employs TRBV30 and TRBJ2-3, with 7 nucleotides matching TRBD1. This CDR3 comprises 15 residues. V was pared by 0 bases and J by 2 bases, with 5 bases of the junction left unmatched. CDR1 GTSNPN and CDR2 SVGIG come from the germline V gene (reference sequence). The CDR3 reads CAWSVYRGYTDTQYF. The CDR3 bases are TGTGCCTGGAGTGTGTACAGGGGATACACAGATACGCAGTATTTT.

The rearrangement uses TRBV29-1 and TRBJ2-7; D is ambiguous. Trimming cost V 7 bases and J 5 bases, with 18 bases left between them. Looked up from germline, CDR1 is SQVTM and CDR2 is ANQGSEA. This CDR3 spans 13 amino acids. The CDR3 nucleotides read TGCAGCGCCCAGAAGAGACATCAGGACGAGCAGTACTTC. This sequence encodes CSAQKRHQDEQYF.

The chain links TRBV19 to TRBJ1-3; D is undetermined. This CDR3 region has 13 residues. V was pared by 9 bases and J by 3 bases, with 12 bases between. The germline V gene encodes CDR1 LNHDA and CDR2 SQIVND (reference sequence). The CDR3 DNA reads as TGTGCCAGCGACTCATCCCTTGGAAACACCATATATTTT. It encodes CASDSSLGNTIYF.

This chain links TRBV29-1 with TRBJ2-7, with 8 bases matching TRBD1. J lost 6 bases, V lost 4 bases, and 5 bases had no gene match. The germline CDR1 and CDR2 sequences are SQVTM and ANQGSEA. The CDR3 loop spans 12 amino acids. CDR3 sequence (DNA): TGCAGCGTTGTAGGGCAGGGGGCCGAGCAGTACTTC. As protein: CSVVGQGAEQYF.

The rearrangement joins TRBV2 to TRBJ1-3; a weak D match, TRBD1 (6 bases). This CDR3 has 13 amino acids. Germline lookup yields CDR1 SNHLY and CDR2 FYNNEI. V was trimmed by 7 bases and J by 4 bases, leaving 11 bases between them. This chain's CDR3 is CASIAGAGNTIYF. The CDR3 nucleotides are TGTGCCAGCATAGCAGGGGCGGGAAACACCATATATTTT. Full variable domain (remainder filled in from reference TRBV2 and TRBJ1-3): EPEVTQTPSHQVTQMGQEVILRCVPISNHLYFYWYRQILGQKVEFLVSFYNNEISEKSEIFDDQFSVERPDGSNFTLKIRSTKLEDSAMYFCASIAGAGNTIYFGEGSWLTVV.

This clone was counted a single time. This rearrangement joins TRBV5-5 to TRBJ1-4, with D possibly matching TRBD1 (6 bases). The CDR3 contains 16 residues. Germline CDR1 and CDR2: SGHKS and YYEKEE (reference sequence). The V gene lost 7 bases and the J gene lost 1 base, with 17 bases spanning the gap. CDR3 sequence: CASDRNRVGTNEKLFF. The CDR3 DNA reads as TGTGCCAGCGATCGAAACAGGGTAGGAACTAATGAAAAACTGTTTTTT.

The V gene is TRBV21-1, the J gene TRBJ2-5; TRBD1, as called in the table, went unchecked against the DNA. TRBV21-1 is a documented pseudogene. The CDR3 runs 17 residues. CDR3 region: CASSKVERTGLSETQYF. CDR3 nucleotide sequence: TGTGCCAGCAGCAAAGTAGAACGGACAGGGTTGAGTGAGACCCAGTACTTC.

For the CDR3, the DNA is TGTGCCACCAGCAGAGAACAGGGGAGGGAGCAGTTCTTC. Translated: CATSREQGREQFF. The chain combines TRBV15 with TRBJ2-1, with a weak D call TRBD1 (7 bases). CDR1 and CDR2 (germline): LNHNV, YYDKDF (reference sequence). The CDR3 covers 13 residues. Trimming pared 0 bases from V and 10 bases from J, leaving 10 bases between.

The gene calls are TRBV11-2 and TRBJ2-5, with D tentatively TRBD1 (5 bases). The germline V gene encodes CDR1 SGHAT and CDR2 FQNNGV. The V end lost 1 base, the J end lost 5 bases, and 11 bases lay between the germline ends. CDR3 length: 14 amino acids. CDR3 nucleotide sequence: TGTGCCAGCAGCTTAGGGCAGGGTCGGGAGACCCAGTACTTC. This encodes CASSLGQGRETQYF.

The chain joins TRBV27 to TRBJ1-4; D is perhaps TRBD1 (6 bases). The length of the CDR3 is 15 residues. From germline, CDR1 is MNHEY and CDR2 SMNVEV (reference sequence). V was clipped by 5 bases and J by 5 bases, with 15 bases between them. In nucleotides, the CDR3 is TGTGCCAGCAGTCCCAGGGGTAGAAGGAATGAAAAACTGTTTTTT. Protein product: CASSPRGRRNEKLFF. Together with reference TRBV27 and TRBJ1-4, the CDR3 gives the full variable domain: EAQVTQNPRYLITVTGKKLTVTCSQNMNHEYMSWYRQDPGLGLRQIYYSMNVEVTDKGDVPEGYKVSRKEKRNFPLILESPSPNQTSLYFCASSPRGRRNEKLFFGSGTQLSVL.

The chain links TRBV7-3 to TRBJ2-1; 11 bases match TRBD2. The CDR3 is 18 residues long. J was trimmed by 5 bases and V by 5 bases; bases with no gene match: 14. CDR1 is SGHTA, CDR2 FQGTGA, per germline. The CDR3 here is CASSQRVTSGNLNNEQFF. The CDR3 bases are TGTGCCAGCAGCCAAAGGGTGACTAGCGGGAATCTTAACAATGAGCAGTTCTTC.

This clone was detected a few times. The V gene is TRBV6-1, the J gene TRBJ1-2; no clear D gene. The V gene lost 3 bases and the J gene lost 5 bases, with 13 bases spanning the gap. The V gene's germline CDR1 is MNHNS and CDR2 SASEGT. The CDR3 has 14 residues. The CDR3 protein is CASSDNWGGYGYTF. DNA for the CDR3: TGTGCCAGCAGTGACAATTGGGGAGGGTATGGCTACACCTTC.

The chain employs TRBV9 and TRBJ2-1; maybe TRBD2 (6 bases). CDR1 is SGDLS, CDR2 YYNGEE, per germline. V was clipped by 2 bases and J by 10 bases, with 16 bases between them. The CDR3 is 14 residues long. CDR3 region: CASSVSFTGEEQFF. CDR3 bases: TGTGCCAGCAGCGTCTCCTTTACGGGGGAGGAGCAGTTCTTC.

This clone was counted a few times. V is TRBV19 and J is TRBJ2-7; possibly TRBD1 for D (6 bases). V dropped 4 bases and J dropped 5 bases, with 9 bases sitting between them. The length of the CDR3 is 12 residues. CDR1 LNHDA and CDR2 SQIVND come from the germline V gene (reference sequence). CDR3 bases: TGTGCCAGTAGTAGACAGGCGAACGAGCAGTACTTC. It encodes CASSRQANEQYF.

Only one count was recorded for this clone. The V call is TRBV10-3, the J call TRBJ2-1; 8 bases match TRBD1. The V segment lost 6 bases and the J segment 9 bases; nucleotides outside the gene matches: 7. The CDR3 length is 13 residues. The V gene's germline CDR1 is ENHRY and CDR2 SYGVKD. The CDR3 reads CAISLQGVGEQFF. The CDR3 nucleotides read TGTGCCATCAGCTTACAGGGGGTCGGTGAGCAGTTCTTC.

J is TRBJ2-1 and V is TRBV18, with 13 bases identical to TRBD2. The junction had 5 bases not matched to a gene; V was cut back by 6 bases and J by 6 bases. CDR3 length: 15 amino acids. Germline assignment: CDR1 KGHSH and CDR2 LQKENI. As DNA, the CDR3 is TGTGCCAGCTCTCCGACTAGCGGGAGGTTCAATGAGCAGTTCTTC. Translated, it gives CASSPTSGRFNEQFF.

In DNA, the CDR3 is TGTGCCAGCAGCTCGACACCCGGGGGTGAAGCTTTCTTT. Encoded protein: CASSSTPGGEAFF. The V gene is TRBV11-3, the J gene TRBJ1-1; tentative D call: TRBD1 (5 bases). The CDR3 sequence is 13 residues long. The V gene's germline CDR1 is SGHNT and CDR2 YENEEA. V was pared by 4 bases and J by 7 bases, with 13 bases between.

This chain uses TRBV29-1 with TRBJ2-6; weak D call: TRBD1 (5 bases). V lost 3 bases and J lost 2, with 8 bases in between. The CDR3 is 14 residues long. CDR1 is SQVTM and CDR2 is ANQGSEA in the germline V gene. DNA of the CDR3: TGCAGCGTTGAGGCCAGGGCTGGGGCCAACGTCCTGACTTTC. Encoded protein: CSVEARAGANVLTF.

In its sample, this clone was seen once. This chain connects TRBV18 to TRBJ2-3; a weak D match, TRBD2 (5 bases). V dropped 0 bases and J dropped 10 bases, with 17 bases sitting between them. Germline CDR1 and CDR2: KGHSH and LQKENI. The CDR3 loop spans 15 amino acids. The CDR3 region has the DNA TGTGCCAGCTCACCACCTAGTTACAGCGGAAGGTCGCAGTATTTT. Translating gives CASSPPSYSGRSQYF.

The V call is TRBV6-4, the J call TRBJ1-5; the match to TRBD1 covers 10 bases. V trimming: 2 bases; J trimming: 0 bases; junction bases outside the gene matches: 19. The germline V gene encodes CDR1 MRHNA and CDR2 SNTAGT. The CDR3 has 22 residues. The CDR3 spells CASSDGDRGFSIRTYSNQPQHF. The CDR3 nucleotides read TGTGCCAGCAGTGACGGGGACAGGGGCTTCTCGATCAGAACTTATAGCAATCAGCCCCAGCATTTT.